Below are 9 T cell receptor beta chains sequenced from a single sample in a study of T-cell memory formation after mild COVID-19 (dated by TCRdb to the early 2020s). The method behind the library was 5' RACE. The instrument given in TCRdb is Illumina NovaSeq 6000. TCRdb reanalyzed the raw reads on its own, using fastp at Q25 for trimming and MiXCR for clone calling, and kept in-frame beta chains. Every entry covers one CDR3 protein and lists the most common genes and DNA from its rows. This sample comprises about 160,000 distinct CDR3 sequences, around 30% of them detected only once. The biggest ten clones account for approximately 12% of the sample. The sequenced sample was PBMCs or a T cell subset sorted from them (not recorded which). The receptors stem from an adult woman who had mild COVID-19 (a few samples of this study predate the infection). The sample titles of this study are shuffled in the database, so cell type and time point are left out; the donor was told from shared clones.

The rearrangement joins TRBV4-3 to TRBJ2-3, with 9 bases fitting TRBD1. The CDR3 loop spans 16 amino acids. After removal of 1 base from V and 8 bases from J, the junction contained 10 bases not matched to a gene. CDR1 and CDR2 from the germline V gene are LGHNA and YSLEER. CDR3 in DNA: TGCGCCAGCAGCCAAGCGGGACAGGGCCTGGCAAGTACGCAGTATTTT. Amino acid sequence: CASSQAGQGLASTQYF.

This clonotype was seen more than once but under ten times. The chain uses TRBV6-5 and TRBJ2-2; maybe TRBD1 (5 bases). V was cut by 2 bases and J by 2 bases, with 6 bases left in between. CDR1 is MNHEY and CDR2 is SVGAGI in the germline V gene. The CDR3 is made up of 14 amino acids. The CDR3 DNA is TGTGCCAGCAGTTACAGGGGTAACACCGGGGAGCTGTTTTTT. It yields the protein CASSYRGNTGELFF.

This clonotype was seen only a few times. V gene TRBV6-2 or TRBV6-3 combines with J gene TRBJ2-3, with TRBD2 matching 9 bases. The CDR3 consists of 17 residues. CDR1 MNHEY and CDR2 SVGEGT come from the germline V gene. The ends lost 2 bases at V and 4 bases at J; junction bases unmatched: 10. The CDR3 sequence: CASSYGLAGLGADTQYF. For the CDR3, the DNA is TGTGCCAGCAGTTACGGGCTAGCGGGGTTAGGCGCAGATACGCAGTATTTT.

The chain uses TRBV29-1 and TRBJ1-2; a possible D gene is TRBD1 (6 bases). The CDR3 loop spans 16 amino acids. The V and J ends lost 8 bases and 4 bases respectively, with 26 bases between them. Germline assignment: CDR1 SQVTM and CDR2 ANQGSEA. CDR3 protein: CSTKFAGGHGSYGYTF. CDR3 sequence (DNA): TGCAGCACCAAGTTTGCTGGGGGGCACGGGAGCTATGGCTACACCTTC.

The chain joins TRBV9 to TRBJ2-3, with 8 positions matching TRBD2. With 4 bases clipped from V and 1 base from J, the junction kept 8 bases outside the gene matches. The germline gives CDR1 SGDLS, CDR2 YYNGEE. There are 16 residues in the CDR3. The CDR3 spells CASSPQGAGGTDTQYF. For the CDR3, the DNA is TGTGCCAGCAGCCCTCAGGGAGCGGGGGGCACAGATACGCAGTATTTT.

This chain uses TRBV29-1 with TRBJ1-2; 8 bases map to TRBD1. V trimming: 7 bases; J trimming: 5 bases; junction bases outside the gene matches: 9. Looked up from germline, CDR1 is SQVTM and CDR2 is ANQGSEA. The CDR3 extends over 13 amino acids. The CDR3 spells CSDTGGLDYGYTF. The CDR3, as DNA: TGCAGCGATACAGGGGGTTTGGATTATGGCTACACCTTC.

This chain links TRBV12-3 or TRBV12-4 with TRBJ1-4; 9 positions agree with TRBD1. Trimming took 6 bases from V and 11 from J; bases not matched to a gene: 7. The CDR3 is 13 amino acids. The CDR3 spells CASRPQGTGKLFF. The CDR3 nucleotides are TGTGCCAGCAGACCACAGGGGACAGGGAAACTGTTTTTT.

The V and J genes are TRBV4-1 and TRBJ1-5; 7 positions agree with TRBD1. Germline trimming cut 4 bases from V and 6 bases from J; bases unmatched to any gene: 12. From germline, CDR1 is MGHRA and CDR2 YSYEKL. The CDR3 loop spans 16 amino acids. CDR3 residues: CASSPPDGDSTQPQHF. The CDR3 nucleotides are TGCGCCAGCAGCCCCCCCGACGGGGACAGTACTCAGCCCCAGCATTTT.

This chain uses TRBV6-5 with TRBJ2-7; D might be TRBD2 (6 bases). The CDR3 covers 11 residues. Trimming stripped 11 bases from V and 3 bases from J, with 11 bases between. Germline V CDR1 and CDR2: MNHEY, SVGAGI. The CDR3 DNA follows: TGTGCCGTGGCTAGCGACTACGAGCAGTACTTC. This gives the protein CAVASDYEQYF.